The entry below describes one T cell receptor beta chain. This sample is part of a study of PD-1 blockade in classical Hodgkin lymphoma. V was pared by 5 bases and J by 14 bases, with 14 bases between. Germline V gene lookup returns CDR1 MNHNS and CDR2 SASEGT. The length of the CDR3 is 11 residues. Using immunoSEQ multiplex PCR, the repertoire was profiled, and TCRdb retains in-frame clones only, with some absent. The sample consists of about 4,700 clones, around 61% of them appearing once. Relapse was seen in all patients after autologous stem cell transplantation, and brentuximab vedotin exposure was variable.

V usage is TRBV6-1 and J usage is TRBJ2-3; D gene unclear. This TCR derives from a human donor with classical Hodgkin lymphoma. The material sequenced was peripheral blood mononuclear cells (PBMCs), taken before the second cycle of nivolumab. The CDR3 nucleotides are TGTGCCAGCAGTATGCCCGTGGGCCGGTATTTT. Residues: CASSMPVGRYF.